The T cell receptor beta chain described here comes from a study of identical twins. Template switching created a universal primer site, and the cDNA included unique molecular identifiers. TCRdb re-called the 5' RACE reads through MiXCR, storing one row per CDR3 protein. The table has some 570,000 distinct CDR3 sequences, around 22% seen once. CDR1 and CDR2 (germline): SGHRS, YFSETQ. The V end was cut by 0 bases, the J end by 1 base, with 7 bases between. The CDR3 runs to 14 residues. Healthy Caucasians provided all donations. In its sample, this clonotype was seen a few times. Its antigen is undetermined. The study's findings and limits: Models, which agreed with sharing between unrelated individuals, nonetheless underestimated the out-of-frame TCR alpha sharing seen in monozygotic twins.

These records were also assigned to another study, of yellow fever vaccine responses in identical twins.

The TCR was taken from a young woman in good health. This chain links TRBV5-1 with TRBJ2-5; no reliable D call. Sequencing was done on a sample of CD4+ T cells sorted from blood. As DNA, the CDR3 is TGCGCCAGCAGCTTGGTAGCCCGCCAAGAGACCCAGTACTTC. Translation: CASSLVARQETQYF.